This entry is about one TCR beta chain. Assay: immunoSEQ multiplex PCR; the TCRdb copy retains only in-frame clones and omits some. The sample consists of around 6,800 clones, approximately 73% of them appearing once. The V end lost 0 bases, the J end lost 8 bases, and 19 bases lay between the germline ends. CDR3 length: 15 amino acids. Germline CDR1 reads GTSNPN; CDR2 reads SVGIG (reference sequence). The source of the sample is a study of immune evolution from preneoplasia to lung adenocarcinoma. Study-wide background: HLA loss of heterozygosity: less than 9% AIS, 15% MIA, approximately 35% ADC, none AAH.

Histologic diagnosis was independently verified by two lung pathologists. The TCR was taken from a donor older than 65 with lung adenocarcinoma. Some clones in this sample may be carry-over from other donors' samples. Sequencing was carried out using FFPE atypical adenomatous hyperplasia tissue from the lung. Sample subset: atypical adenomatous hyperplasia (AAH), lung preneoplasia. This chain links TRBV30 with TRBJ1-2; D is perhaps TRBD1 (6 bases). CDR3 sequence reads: CAWSVSGQRSWGYTF. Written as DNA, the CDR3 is TGTGCCTGGAGTGTATCTGGACAGAGATCTTGGGGCTACACCTTC.